One T cell receptor (beta chain) is described in this entry. The entry originates in a study of T cell changes during pregnancy in multiple sclerosis. This table comes from immunoSEQ multiplex PCR, and its TCRdb copy is limited to in-frame clones, with some not included. The profile covers fewer than 45,000 clones, with roughly 90% appearing a single time and more than 0.6% taken by the ten largest. This receptor was taken from a female donor with multiple sclerosis, enrolled in a pregnancy study. The sequences come from CD4+ T cells from peripheral blood mononuclear cells, collected in the first trimester of pregnancy.

CDR3 loop: CASSPTDVGGSTEAFF. The CDR3 nucleotides read TGTGCCAGCTCACCTACGGATGTGGGGGGAAGCACTGAAGCTTTCTTT. This rearrangement joins TRBV18 to TRBJ1-1, with D possibly being TRBD1 (5 bases). CDR1 is KGHSH and CDR2 is LQKENI in the germline V gene. V gave up 3 bases and J gave up 4 bases, with 18 bases separating them. CDR3 size: 16 residues.